This T cell receptor beta chain was found in a study of blood T cell repertoires in COVID-19. In the authors' workflow: Amplification with reference gene primers provided the estimates of nucleated cell counts. Profiling relied on immunoSEQ multiplex PCR, and the TCRdb table lists in-frame clones only, not all of them. That table supplies the V and J calls and clone size; D and trimming were determined from the DNA. Of fewer than 400,000 clones listed, nearly 90% are singletons. Trimming took 4 bases from V and 0 from J; bases not matched to a gene: 7. Looked up from germline, CDR1 is SGHVS and CDR2 is FQNEAQ. This CDR3 has 16 amino acids.

This TCR derives from a woman aged 30 to 39 with COVID-19, enrolled during active disease. Sequenced: peripheral blood. This chain uses TRBV7-8 with TRBJ2-3, with 7 bases lining up with TRBD1. This chain's CDR3 is CASSSNTGASTDTQYF. The CDR3 DNA follows: TGTGCCAGCAGCTCAAATACAGGGGCCAGCACAGATACGCAGTATTTT.